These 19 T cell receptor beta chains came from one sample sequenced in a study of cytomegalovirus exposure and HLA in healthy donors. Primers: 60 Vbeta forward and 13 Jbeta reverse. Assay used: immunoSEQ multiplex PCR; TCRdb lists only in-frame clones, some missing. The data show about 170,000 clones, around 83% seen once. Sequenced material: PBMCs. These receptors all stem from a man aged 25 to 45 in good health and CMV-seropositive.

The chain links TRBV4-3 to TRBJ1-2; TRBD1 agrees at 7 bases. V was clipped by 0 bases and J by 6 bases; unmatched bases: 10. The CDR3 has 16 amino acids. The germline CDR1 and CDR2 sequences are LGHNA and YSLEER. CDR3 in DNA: TGCGCCAGCAGCCAAGATAGGGCAGGGGGTCCGCATGGCTACACCTTC. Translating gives CASSQDRAGGPHGYTF.

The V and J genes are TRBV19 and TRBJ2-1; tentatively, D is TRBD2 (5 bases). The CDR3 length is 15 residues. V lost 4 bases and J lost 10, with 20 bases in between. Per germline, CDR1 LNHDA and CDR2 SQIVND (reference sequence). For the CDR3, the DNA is TGTGCCAGTAGTACACCCTATGGTTGGGAGCGGGAGCAGTTCTTC. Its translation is CASSTPYGWEREQFF.

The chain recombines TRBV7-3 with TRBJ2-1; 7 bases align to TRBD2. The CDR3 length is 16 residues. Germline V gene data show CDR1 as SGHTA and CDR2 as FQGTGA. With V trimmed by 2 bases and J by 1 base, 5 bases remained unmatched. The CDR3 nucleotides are TGTGCCAGCAGCTTATGGCGGGAGAGTTCCTACAATGAGCAGTTCTTC. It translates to CASSLWRESSYNEQFF.

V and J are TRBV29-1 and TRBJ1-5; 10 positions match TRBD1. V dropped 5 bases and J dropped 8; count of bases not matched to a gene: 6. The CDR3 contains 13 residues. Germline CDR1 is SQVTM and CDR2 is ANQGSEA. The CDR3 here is CSVRTGTGEPQHF. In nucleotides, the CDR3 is TGCAGCGTTCGAACAGGGACAGGGGAGCCCCAGCATTTT.

The CDR3 reads CAIGGRGLSEQYV. CDR3 DNA sequence: TGTGCCATTGGGGGCAGGGGGCTTAGCGAGCAGTACGTC. The J gene is TRBJ2-7, the V gene TRBV7-9; 8 bases match TRBD1. The V and J ends lost 10 bases and 6 bases, in that order; junction bases with no gene match: 11. The CDR3 runs 13 residues. CDR1 SEHNR and CDR2 FQNEAQ come from the germline V gene (reference sequence).

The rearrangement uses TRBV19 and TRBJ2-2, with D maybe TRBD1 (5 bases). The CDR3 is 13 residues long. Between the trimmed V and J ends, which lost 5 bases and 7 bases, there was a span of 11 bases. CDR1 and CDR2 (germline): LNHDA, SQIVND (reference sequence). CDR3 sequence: CASSQGYGGELFF. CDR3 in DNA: TGTGCCAGTAGTCAGGGTTATGGCGGGGAGCTGTTTTTT.

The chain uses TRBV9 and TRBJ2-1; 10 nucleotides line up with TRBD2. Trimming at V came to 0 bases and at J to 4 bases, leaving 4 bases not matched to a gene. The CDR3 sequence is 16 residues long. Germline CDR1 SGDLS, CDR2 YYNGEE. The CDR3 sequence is CASSVVEAGGYNEQFF. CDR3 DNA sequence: TGTGCCAGCAGCGTAGTGGAAGCGGGAGGGTACAATGAGCAGTTCTTC.

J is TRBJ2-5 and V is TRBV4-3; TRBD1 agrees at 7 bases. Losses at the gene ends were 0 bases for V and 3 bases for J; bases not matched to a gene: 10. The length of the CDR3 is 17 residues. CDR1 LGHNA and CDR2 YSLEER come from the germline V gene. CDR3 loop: CASSQDLPGTEEETQYF. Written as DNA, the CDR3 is TGCGCCAGCAGCCAAGATCTACCCGGGACAGAAGAAGAGACCCAGTACTTC.

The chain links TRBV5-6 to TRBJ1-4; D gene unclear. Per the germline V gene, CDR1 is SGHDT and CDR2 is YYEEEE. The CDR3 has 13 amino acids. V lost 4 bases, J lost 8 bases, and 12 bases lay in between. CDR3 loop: CASSPLQAEKLFF. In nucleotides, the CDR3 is TGTGCCAGCAGCCCCCTCCAAGCAGAAAAACTGTTTTTT.

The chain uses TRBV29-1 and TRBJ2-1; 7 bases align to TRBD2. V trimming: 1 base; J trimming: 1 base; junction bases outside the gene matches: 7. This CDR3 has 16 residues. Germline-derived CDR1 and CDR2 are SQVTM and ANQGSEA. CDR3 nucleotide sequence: TGCAGCGTTGAAGGGGGAGGGAGGAATTCCTACAATGAGCAGTTCTTC. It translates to CSVEGGGRNSYNEQFF.

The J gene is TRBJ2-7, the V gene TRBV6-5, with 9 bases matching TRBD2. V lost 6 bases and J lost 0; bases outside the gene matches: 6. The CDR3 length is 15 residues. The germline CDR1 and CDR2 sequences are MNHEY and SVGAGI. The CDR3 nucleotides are TGTGCCAGCAGCCCTAGCGGGATCAGCTCCTACGAGCAGTACTTC. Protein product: CASSPSGISSYEQYF.

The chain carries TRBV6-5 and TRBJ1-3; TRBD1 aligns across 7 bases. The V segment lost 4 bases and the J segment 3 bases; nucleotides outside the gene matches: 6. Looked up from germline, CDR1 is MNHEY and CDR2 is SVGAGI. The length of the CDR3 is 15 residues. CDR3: CASSSTGLGGNTIYF. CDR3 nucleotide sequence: TGTGCCAGCAGTTCGACAGGGTTAGGTGGAAACACCATATATTTT.

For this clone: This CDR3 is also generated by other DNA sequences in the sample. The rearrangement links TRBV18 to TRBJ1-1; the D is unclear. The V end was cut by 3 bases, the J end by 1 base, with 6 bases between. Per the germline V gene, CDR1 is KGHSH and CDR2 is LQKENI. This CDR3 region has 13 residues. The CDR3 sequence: CASSPGRNTEAFF. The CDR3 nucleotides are TGTGCCAGCTCACCTGGGCGGAACACTGAAGCTTTCTTT.

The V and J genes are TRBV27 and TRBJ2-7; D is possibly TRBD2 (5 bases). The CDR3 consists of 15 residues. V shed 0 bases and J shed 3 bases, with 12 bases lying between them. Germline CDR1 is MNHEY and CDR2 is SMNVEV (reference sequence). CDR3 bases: TGTGCCAGCAGTTTATCAAATCGACTACACTACGAGCAGTACTTC. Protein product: CASSLSNRLHYEQYF.

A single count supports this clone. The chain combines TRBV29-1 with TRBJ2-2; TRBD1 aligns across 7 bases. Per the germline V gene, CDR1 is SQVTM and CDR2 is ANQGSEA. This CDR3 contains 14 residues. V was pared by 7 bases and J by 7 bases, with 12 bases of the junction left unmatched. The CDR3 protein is CSAAGTVQVGELFF. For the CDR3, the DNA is TGCAGCGCAGCCGGGACAGTTCAGGTCGGGGAGCTGTTTTTT.

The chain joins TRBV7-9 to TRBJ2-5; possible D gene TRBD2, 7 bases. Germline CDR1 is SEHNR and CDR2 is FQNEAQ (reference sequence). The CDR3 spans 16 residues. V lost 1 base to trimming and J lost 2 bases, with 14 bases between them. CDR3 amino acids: CASSLEGGGPQETQYF. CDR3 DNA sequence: TGTGCCAGCAGCTTAGAAGGGGGAGGGCCTCAAGAGACCCAGTACTTC.

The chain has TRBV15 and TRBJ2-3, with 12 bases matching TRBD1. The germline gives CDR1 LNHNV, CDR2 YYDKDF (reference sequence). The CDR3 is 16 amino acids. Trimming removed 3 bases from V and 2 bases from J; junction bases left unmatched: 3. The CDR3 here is CATSRGDRGPTDTQYF. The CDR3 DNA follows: TGTGCCACCAGCAGGGGGGACAGGGGGCCCACAGATACGCAGTATTTT. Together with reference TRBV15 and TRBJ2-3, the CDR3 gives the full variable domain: DAMVIQNPRYQVTQFGKPVTLSCSQTLNHNVMYWYQQKSSQAPKLLFHYYDKDFNNEADTPDNFQSRRPNTSFCFLDIRSPGLGDTAMYLCATSRGDRGPTDTQYFGPGTRLTVL.

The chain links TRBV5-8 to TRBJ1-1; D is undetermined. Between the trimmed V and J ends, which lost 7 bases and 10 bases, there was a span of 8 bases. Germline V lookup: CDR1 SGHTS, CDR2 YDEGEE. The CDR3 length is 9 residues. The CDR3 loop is CASPVLAFF. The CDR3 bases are TGTGCCAGCCCGGTATTAGCTTTCTTT. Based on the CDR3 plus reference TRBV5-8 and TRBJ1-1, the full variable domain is EAGVTQSPTHLIKTRGQQATLRCSPISGHTSVYWYQQALGLGLQFLLWYDEGEERNRGNFPPRFSGRQFPNYSSELNVNALELEDSALYLCASPVLAFFGQGTRLTVV.

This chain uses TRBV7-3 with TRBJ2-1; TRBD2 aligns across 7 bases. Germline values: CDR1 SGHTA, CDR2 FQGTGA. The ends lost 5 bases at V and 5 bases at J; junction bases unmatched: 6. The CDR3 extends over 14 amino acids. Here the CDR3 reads CASSPSGLNNEQFF. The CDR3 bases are TGTGCCAGCAGCCCATCGGGACTAAACAATGAGCAGTTCTTC.